The present entry profiles one TCR beta chain with its context. Here immunoSEQ multiplex PCR was the method, and the copy in TCRdb shows in-frame clones only, minus some. The table shows 200,000 or so clones, with 90% occurring only once. This entry comes from a study of blood T cell repertoires in COVID-19. Study as a whole: COVID-19 samples from acute and convalescent phases originated in the United States, Italy and Spain.

CDR1 MNHEY and CDR2 SVGAGI come from the germline V gene. V trimming: 6 bases; J trimming: 7 bases; junction bases outside the gene matches: 11. The CDR3 contains 15 residues. The origin of this receptor is a man aged 25 to 45 with COVID-19, enrolled during active disease. Sequencing was performed on peripheral blood. The V and J genes are TRBV6-5 and TRBJ2-1; TRBD2 aligns across 8 bases. The CDR3 spells CASRAAGTRWNEQFF. In DNA form, the CDR3 reads TGTGCCAGCAGGGCCGCCGGGACTAGGTGGAATGAGCAGTTCTTC.